This T cell receptor beta chain was identified during a study of blood T cell repertoires in COVID-19 (dated by TCRdb to the early 2020s). At the level of the whole study: Collaborator samples came from the United States, Italy and Spain and covered acute and convalescent phases of COVID-19. Subjects who had been exposed to COVID-19, were actively infected with it, or had recovered from it provided the deeply sampled blood TCRbeta repertoires that made up the dataset. The prospective study material was composed of cDNA or gDNA derived from T cells, B-cell-depleted T cells, or PBMCs. Samples came from the ongoing ImmuneRACE study (first 160 participants) plus 1,254 subjects from 6 global collaborators. Nearly every sample came with metadata listing a de-identified subject ID, COVID-19 status, age in years and sex. The repertoires were made available in a free public database intended to serve as a resource for research on the immune response to SARS-CoV-2. Where available, HLA class I and class II types were taken from metadata supplied by the sample provider and were not determined by assay-based typing.

TCRbeta CDR3 regions were amplified from genomic DNA using the immunoSEQ Assay, a bias-controlled multiplex PCR. The published analysis was carried out like this. The number of nucleated cells in each sample was estimated from the amplification of reference gene primers within the assay. Sequence reads were collapsed and filtered to measure the absolute abundance of every unique TCRbeta CDR3 rearrangement. For each sample, productive Simpson clonality was calculated as the square root of Simpson's diversity index across productive rearrangements. TCRdb limited this immuneACCESS table to in-frame rearrangements with V and J called. A share of clones is missing; checked studies link under half to unresolved V genes, and the rest is unexplained. Clone size and V and J calls were adopted from that table, with D and trimming inferred from the DNA. This sample comprises 300,000 to 400,000 clones, 86% of them detected only once. About 4% of the sample belongs to the ten largest clones.

Enrolling through a virtual design, the prospective study's participants ranged in age from roughly 18 to 95 years and lived across more than 20 United States geographic areas. Cohort assignment in the prospective study relied on participant-reported clinical history from a screening survey and a study questionnaire. Each participant in the prospective study had whole blood, serum and a nasopharyngeal or oropharyngeal swab collected by mobile phlebotomists. Over a roughly 2-month period, participants in the prospective study had the option of providing additional blood draws and questionnaires. Before DNA extraction, prospective study blood samples were shipped either frozen or at room temperature. Germline trimming amounts to 1 base on V and 3 bases on J, with 3 as the count of junction bases outside the gene matches. The germline V gene provides CDR1 MNHEY and CDR2 SVGEGT. The CDR3 contains 17 residues, cysteine and phenylalanine counted. Here the CDR3 DNA is all that survives: 51 bases in frame from base 1.

In regard to this clone: It lacks a known antigen. Per-base qualities were not stored, and no clone one base away is much larger.

General study outcomes and caveats: The amount of clinical and demographic metadata varied by source and participant and was provided uncurated.

Recombination linked TRBV6-2 or TRBV6-3 to TRBJ2-6; the central 10 bases match TRBD1. The TCR was taken from a woman aged 35 to 49 with acute COVID-19. The sequencing sample was made of PBMCs or T cells enriched from blood (not recorded which). The CDR3 protein is CASSYWTGGGGANVLTF. The DNA sequence is as follows: TGTGCCAGCAGTTACTGGACAGGGGGAGGTGGGGCCAACGTCCTGACTTTC.